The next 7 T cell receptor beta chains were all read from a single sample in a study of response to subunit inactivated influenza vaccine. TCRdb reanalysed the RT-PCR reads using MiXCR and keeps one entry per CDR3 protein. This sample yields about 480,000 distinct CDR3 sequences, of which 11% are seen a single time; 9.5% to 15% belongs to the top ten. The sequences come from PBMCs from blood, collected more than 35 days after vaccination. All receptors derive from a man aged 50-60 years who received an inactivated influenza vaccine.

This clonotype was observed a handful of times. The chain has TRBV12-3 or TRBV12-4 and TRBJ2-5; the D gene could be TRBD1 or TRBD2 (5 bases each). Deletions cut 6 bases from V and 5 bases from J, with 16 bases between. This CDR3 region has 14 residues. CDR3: CASRLPGARETQYF. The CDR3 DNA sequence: TGTGCCAGCAGATTACCCGGGGCGCGGGAGACCCAGTACTTC.

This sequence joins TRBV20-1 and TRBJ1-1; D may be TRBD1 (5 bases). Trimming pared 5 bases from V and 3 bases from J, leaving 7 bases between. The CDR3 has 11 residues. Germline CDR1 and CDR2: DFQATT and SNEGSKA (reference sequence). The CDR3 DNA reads TGCAGTGCTGCCAGGGACACTGAAGCTTTCTTT. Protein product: CSAARDTEAFF.

The CDR3 DNA sequence: TGTGCCACCAGCAGAGTGGGGGACAGGGGAGGTGAGCAGTTCTTC. Its translation is CATSRVGDRGGEQFF. V is TRBV15 and J is TRBJ2-1; 10 nucleotides agree with TRBD1. J gave up 9 bases and V 1 base, and 6 bases lay outside the gene matches. The CDR3 contains 15 residues. Per germline, CDR1 LNHNV and CDR2 YYDKDF (reference sequence).

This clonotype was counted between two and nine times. Here the CDR3 reads CASRPRDGSYEQYF. The DNA of the CDR3 is TGTGCCAGCAGACCACGGGACGGATCCTACGAGCAGTACTTC. This sequence joins TRBV6-1 and TRBJ2-7; either TRBD1 or TRBD2 may fit D (5 bases each). Trimming shortened V by 6 bases and J by 1 base, and 13 bases separated the two germline ends. This CDR3 contains 14 residues. The germline gives CDR1 MNHNS, CDR2 SASEGT.

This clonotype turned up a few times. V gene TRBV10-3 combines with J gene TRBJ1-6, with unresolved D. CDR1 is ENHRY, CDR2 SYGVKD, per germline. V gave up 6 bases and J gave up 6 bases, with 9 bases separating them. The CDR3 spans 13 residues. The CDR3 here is CAIRKNSNSPLHF. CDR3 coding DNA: TGTGCCATCAGAAAAAACAGTAATTCACCCCTCCACTTT.

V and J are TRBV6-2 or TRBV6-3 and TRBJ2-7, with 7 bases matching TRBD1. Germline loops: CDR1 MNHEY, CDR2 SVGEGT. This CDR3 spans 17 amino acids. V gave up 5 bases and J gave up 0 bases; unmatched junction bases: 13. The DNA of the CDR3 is TGTGCCAGCAGTACCGGGACAGAATACTTCAGCTCCTACGAGCAGTACTTC. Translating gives CASSTGTEYFSSYEQYF.

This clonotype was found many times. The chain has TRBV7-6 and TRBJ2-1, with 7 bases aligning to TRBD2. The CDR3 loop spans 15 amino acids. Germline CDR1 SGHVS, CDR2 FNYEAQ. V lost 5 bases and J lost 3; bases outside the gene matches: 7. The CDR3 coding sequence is TGTGCCAGCAGCCTATCCGGGACTAACTACAATGAGCAGTTCTTC. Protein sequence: CASSLSGTNYNEQFF.